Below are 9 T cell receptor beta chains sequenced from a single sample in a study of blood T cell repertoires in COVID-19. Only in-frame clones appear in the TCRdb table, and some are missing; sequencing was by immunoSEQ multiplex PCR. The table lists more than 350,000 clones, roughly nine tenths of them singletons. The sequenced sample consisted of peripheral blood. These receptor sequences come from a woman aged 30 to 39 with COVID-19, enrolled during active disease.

CDR3 in amino acids: CASSQTQTPGRYGYTF. The CDR3, as DNA: TGTGCCAGTAGCCAAACTCAAACCCCAGGGCGCTATGGCTACACCTTC. The gene calls are TRBV19 and TRBJ1-2; a weak D match, TRBD1 (5 bases). Germline assignment: CDR1 LNHDA and CDR2 SQIVND (reference sequence). V lost 6 bases and J 4 bases, leaving 21 bases between the germline ends. The CDR3 runs to 16 residues.

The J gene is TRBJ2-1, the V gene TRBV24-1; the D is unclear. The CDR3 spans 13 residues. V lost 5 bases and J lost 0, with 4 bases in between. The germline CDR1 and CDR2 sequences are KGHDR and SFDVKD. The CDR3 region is CATSGSSYNEQFF. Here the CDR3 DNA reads TGTGCCACCAGTGGGAGCTCCTACAATGAGCAGTTCTTC.

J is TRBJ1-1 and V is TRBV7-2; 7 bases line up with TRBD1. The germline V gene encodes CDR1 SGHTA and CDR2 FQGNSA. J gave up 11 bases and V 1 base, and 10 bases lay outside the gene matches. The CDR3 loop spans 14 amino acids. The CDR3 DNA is TGTGCCAGCAGCTTAGTAGAGGGGGCGGCCGAGGCTTTCTTT. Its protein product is CASSLVEGAAEAFF. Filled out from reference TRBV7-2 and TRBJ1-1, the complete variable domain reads GAGVSQSPSNKVTEKGKDVELRCDPISGHTALYWYRQSLGQGLEFLIYFQGNSAPDKSGLPSDRFSAERTGGSVSTLTIQRTQQEDSAVYLCASSLVEGAAEAFFGQGTRLTVV.

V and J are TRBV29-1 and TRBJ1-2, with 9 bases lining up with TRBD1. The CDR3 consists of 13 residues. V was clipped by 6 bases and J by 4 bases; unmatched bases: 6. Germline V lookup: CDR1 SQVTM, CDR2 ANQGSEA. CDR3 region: CSVGGQGTYGYTF. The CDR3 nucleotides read TGCAGCGTGGGAGGACAGGGGACCTATGGCTACACCTTC.

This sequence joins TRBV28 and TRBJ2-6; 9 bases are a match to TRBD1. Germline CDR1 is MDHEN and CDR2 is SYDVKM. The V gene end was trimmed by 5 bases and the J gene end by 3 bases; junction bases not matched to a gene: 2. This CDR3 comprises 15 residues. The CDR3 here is CASSDRGFGANVLTF. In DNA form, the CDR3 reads TGTGCCAGCAGTGACAGGGGGTTTGGGGCCAACGTCCTGACTTTC.

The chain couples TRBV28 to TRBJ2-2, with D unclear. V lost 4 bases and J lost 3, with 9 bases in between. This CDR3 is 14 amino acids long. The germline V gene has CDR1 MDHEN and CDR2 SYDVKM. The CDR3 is CASSSPPHTGELFF. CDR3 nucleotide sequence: TGTGCCAGCAGTTCCCCTCCCCACACCGGGGAGCTGTTTTTT.

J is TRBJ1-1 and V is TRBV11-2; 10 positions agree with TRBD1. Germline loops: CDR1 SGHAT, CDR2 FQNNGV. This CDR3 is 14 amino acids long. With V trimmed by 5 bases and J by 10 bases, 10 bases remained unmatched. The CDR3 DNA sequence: TGTGCCAGCAGCCCCCCGACAGGGGGCTGGGGAGCTTTCTTT. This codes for CASSPPTGGWGAFF.

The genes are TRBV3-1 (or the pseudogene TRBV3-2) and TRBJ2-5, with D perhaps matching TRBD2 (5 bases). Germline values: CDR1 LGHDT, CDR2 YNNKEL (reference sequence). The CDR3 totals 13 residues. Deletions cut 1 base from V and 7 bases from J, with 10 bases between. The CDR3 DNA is TGTGCCAGCAGCCAAGCGGGAAGAGTGACCCAGTACTTC. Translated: CASSQAGRVTQYF.

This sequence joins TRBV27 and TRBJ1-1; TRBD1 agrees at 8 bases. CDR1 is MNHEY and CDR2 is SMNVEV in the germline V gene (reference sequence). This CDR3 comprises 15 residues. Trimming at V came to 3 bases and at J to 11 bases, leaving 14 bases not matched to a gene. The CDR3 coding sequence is TGTGCCAGCAGTTTCTCACCTTCGACAGGGGTGGGTGCTTTCTTT. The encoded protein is CASSFSPSTGVGAFF.